This T cell receptor (beta chain) originates from a study of blood T cell repertoires in COVID-19. For the study at large: Collection of acute and convalescent COVID-19 samples took place in the United States, Italy and Spain. In each case, the material was cDNA or gDNA derived from T cells, B-cell-depleted T cells, or PBMCs.

Germline CDR1 is MNHNY and CDR2 is SVGAGI (reference sequence). Trimming left V 5 bases short and J 4 bases short, with 12 bases between. This CDR3 region has 14 residues. In the original analysis: Quantification of nucleated cells was approximated via reference gene primer amplification. Here immunoSEQ multiplex PCR was the method, and the copy in TCRdb shows in-frame clones only, minus some. The DNA gave D and trimming, while V, J and clone size come from that table. The data contain around 77,000 clones, more than 75% of them singletons. The V gene is TRBV6-6, the J gene TRBJ1-3, with a tentative D call TRBD1 (6 bases). This sequence was found in a man in his sixties or seventies with active or convalescent COVID-19. The material sequenced was peripheral blood. The CDR3 here is CASSHRDGGNTIYF. DNA of the CDR3: TGTGCCAGCAGTCACAGGGACGGAGGAAACACCATATATTTT.